A single sample gave rise to the 23 T cell receptor beta chains below, sequenced in a study of CD8 T cells in Susac syndrome. Random-hexamer reverse transcription was applied to about 0.45 to 1 ug RNA. TCRdb re-analysed the immunoSEQ multiplex PCR reads in MiXCR, keeping a single row per CDR3 protein. The sample has about 210,000 distinct CDR3 sequences; approximately 94% are singletons. The sequencing sample was made of CD4+ T cells from PBMCs. Receptors were obtained from a human donor in good health.

The rearrangement links TRBV7-2 to TRBJ1-2; the D gene is possibly TRBD1 (5 bases). Germline CDR1 reads SGHTA; CDR2 reads FQGNSA. There are 12 residues in the CDR3. V was shortened by 2 bases and J by 8 bases, with 9 bases between the two germline ends. CDR3 sequence reads: CASSLRDGGYTF. As DNA, the CDR3 is TGTGCCAGCAGCTTAAGGGACGGAGGCTACACCTTC.

V usage is TRBV7-2 and J usage is TRBJ2-2; no clear D gene. The V and J ends lost 5 bases and 1 base respectively, with 8 bases between them. The CDR3 consists of 14 residues. The germline gives CDR1 SGHTA, CDR2 FQGNSA. The CDR3 loop reads CASSPRLNTGELFF. Here the CDR3 DNA reads TGTGCCAGCAGCCCCCGACTGAACACCGGGGAGCTGTTTTTT.

V is TRBV5-6 and J is TRBJ2-7, with TRBD1 as a possible D gene (5 bases). This CDR3 contains 15 residues. Germline CDR1 and CDR2: SGHDT and YYEEEE. V shed 2 bases and J shed 3 bases, with 15 bases lying between them. The CDR3 reads CASSFAALGVYEQYF. The CDR3 nucleotides read TGTGCCAGCAGCTTCGCTGCCTTAGGGGTCTACGAGCAGTACTTC.

The rearrangement links TRBV5-1 to TRBJ2-3; 7 bases agree with TRBD1. Germline CDR1 and CDR2: SGHRS and YFSETQ. The ends lost 4 bases at V and 5 bases at J; junction bases unmatched: 10. This CDR3 region has 15 residues. CDR3 amino acids: CASSISQGPGDTQYF. For the CDR3, the DNA is TGCGCCAGCAGCATATCACAGGGGCCGGGAGATACGCAGTATTTT. Combining the CDR3 with reference TRBV5-1 and TRBJ2-3 gives the whole variable domain KAGVTQTPRYLIKTRGQQVTLSCSPISGHRSVSWYQQTPGQGLQFLFEYFSETQRNKGNFPGRFSGRQFSNSRSEMNVSTLELGDSALYLCASSISQGPGDTQYFGPGTRLTVL.

The chain recombines TRBV13 with TRBJ2-7, with no clear D. Germline CDR1 reads PRHDT; CDR2 reads FYEKMQ (reference sequence). V lost 5 bases and J 7 bases, leaving 15 bases between the germline ends. The CDR3 consists of 13 residues. As DNA, the CDR3 is TGTGCCAGCAGCCCCCGACACTCCAGAGAGCAGTACTTC. Protein: CASSPRHSREQYF.

The gene calls are TRBV30 and TRBJ2-6; D tentatively reads TRBD1 or TRBD2 (5 bases each). Looked up from germline, CDR1 is GTSNPN and CDR2 is SVGIG (reference sequence). This CDR3 is 20 amino acids long. V shed 2 bases and J shed 0 bases, with 23 bases lying between them. The CDR3 nucleotides read TGTGCCTGGAGTAGTTGGGCCAGGGACCCCCAACGCTCTGGGGCCAACGTCCTGACTTTC. Amino acids: CAWSSWARDPQRSGANVLTF.

The chain couples TRBV29-1 to TRBJ1-2; no clear D. Germline CDR1 and CDR2: SQVTM and ANQGSEA. The V gene lost 3 bases and the J gene lost 2 bases, with 7 bases spanning the gap. The CDR3 is 12 amino acids. CDR3 sequence: CSVDAGNYGYTF. In DNA form, the CDR3 reads TGCAGCGTTGACGCAGGAAACTATGGCTACACCTTC. The full variable domain, its missing parts supplied by reference TRBV29-1 and TRBJ1-2, is SAVISQKPSRDICQRGTSLTIQCQVDSQVTMMFWYRQQPGQSLTLIATANQGSEATYESGFVIDKFPISRPNLTFSTLTVSNMSPEDSSIYLCSVDAGNYGYTFGSGTRLTVV.

The chain is built from TRBV6-2 or TRBV6-3 and TRBJ2-7; 7 bases agree with TRBD2. The CDR3 length is 15 residues. Germline V lookup: CDR1 MNHEY, CDR2 SVGEGT. Trimming removed 6 bases from V and 1 base from J; junction bases left unmatched: 9. This CDR3 is CASSPGGAGSYEQYV. CDR3 sequence (DNA): TGTGCCAGCAGCCCCGGAGGAGCGGGGTCCTACGAGCAGTACGTC.

The J gene is TRBJ1-1, the V gene TRBV11-2; 7 bases match TRBD1. The CDR3 contains 14 residues. Germline loops: CDR1 SGHAT, CDR2 FQNNGV. The junction had 5 bases not matched to a gene; V was cut back by 4 bases and J by 3 bases. The DNA for the CDR3 is TGTGCCAGCAGCTGGGGACAGCTTCACACTGAAGCTTTCTTT. Protein: CASSWGQLHTEAFF.

The rearrangement uses TRBV5-4 and TRBJ2-2; no clear D. CDR1 SGHNT and CDR2 YYREEE come from the germline V gene (reference sequence). The CDR3 totals 16 residues. V lost 1 base to trimming and J lost 0 bases, with 10 bases between them. The CDR3 nucleotides read TGTGCCAGCAGCTTGAGCAGGCGCTCGAACACCGGGGAGCTGTTTTTT. Translation: CASSLSRRSNTGELFF.

The CDR3: CASSVDRGGGNTIYF. The CDR3 DNA sequence: TGTGCCAGCAGCGTAGATAGGGGAGGAGGAAACACCATATATTTT. The chain joins TRBV9 to TRBJ1-3; tentatively, D is TRBD1 (5 bases). The V end lost 0 bases, the J end lost 4 bases, and 11 bases lay between the germline ends. The CDR3 extends over 15 amino acids. The germline V gene encodes CDR1 SGDLS and CDR2 YYNGEE. Combining the CDR3 with reference TRBV9 and TRBJ1-3 gives the whole variable domain DSGVTQTPKHLITATGQRVTLRCSPRSGDLSVYWYQQSLDQGLQFLIQYYNGEERAKGNILERFSAQQFPDLHSELNLSSLELGDSALYFCASSVDRGGGNTIYFGEGSWLTVV.

The chain uses TRBV30 and TRBJ1-5, with TRBD1 matching over 9 bases. Germline-derived CDR1 and CDR2 are GTSNPN and SVGIG (reference sequence). The V and J ends lost 2 bases and 9 bases, in that order; junction bases with no gene match: 5. This CDR3 spans 13 amino acids. CDR3 in DNA: TGTGCCTGGAGTTCCGGGACAGGGTCGCCCCAGCATTTT. It encodes CAWSSGTGSPQHF.

This clonotype was detected only once. The chain recombines TRBV29-1 with TRBJ1-2; tentative D call: TRBD1 (6 bases). V lost 3 bases to trimming and J lost 2 bases, with 16 bases between them. Germline loops: CDR1 SQVTM, CDR2 ANQGSEA. This CDR3 has 15 amino acids. CDR3 region: CSVDQDRQANYGYTF. CDR3 bases: TGCAGCGTTGACCAAGATCGACAGGCGAACTATGGCTACACCTTC.

The chain carries TRBV5-4 and TRBJ2-1; D is ambiguous. Trimming left V 5 bases short and J 9 bases short, with 24 bases between. CDR3 length equals 16 residues. Germline values: CDR1 SGHNT, CDR2 YYREEE (reference sequence). CDR3: CASRMGTPRSYGEQFF. DNA for the CDR3: TGTGCCAGCAGGATGGGCACCCCCCGGTCGTACGGTGAGCAGTTCTTC.

The gene calls are TRBV5-1 and TRBJ1-1; no reliable D call. The V and J ends lost 0 bases and 1 base respectively, with 13 bases between them. Germline values: CDR1 SGHRS, CDR2 YFSETQ. This CDR3 is built from 16 residues. The CDR3 DNA reads TGCGCCAGCAGCTTGGCCCCTCTTGGCACGAACACTGAAGCTTTCTTT. It yields the protein CASSLAPLGTNTEAFF.

The rearrangement uses TRBV19 and TRBJ1-2; D unresolved. CDR1 is LNHDA and CDR2 is SQIVND in the germline V gene (reference sequence). There are 11 residues in the CDR3. The V end lost 10 bases, the J end lost 5 bases, and 11 bases lay between the germline ends. The CDR3 nucleotides read TGTGCCACCAAAAGGGAGTATGGCTACACCTTC. It encodes CATKREYGYTF.

V gene TRBV5-1 combines with J gene TRBJ2-3; TRBD1 matches at 7 bases. Per the germline V gene, CDR1 is SGHRS and CDR2 is YFSETQ. The CDR3 contains 13 residues. V lost 4 bases to trimming and J lost 7 bases; unmatched junction nucleotides: 6. As DNA, the CDR3 is TGCGCCAGCAGCCTCGGGACAGCGAATACGCAGTATTTT. It yields the protein CASSLGTANTQYF.

For the CDR3, the DNA is TGCGCCAGCAGCTTGGAGCAACTAACTGGCTCTGGAAACACCATATATTTT. Protein sequence: CASSLEQLTGSGNTIYF. This chain uses TRBV5-1 with TRBJ1-3; D gene ambiguous. V lost 0 bases and J lost 0, with 13 bases in between. The CDR3 has 17 amino acids. CDR1 and CDR2 (germline): SGHRS, YFSETQ.

The V and J genes are TRBV30 and TRBJ1-1; possible D gene TRBD1, 6 bases. The CDR3 extends over 12 amino acids. Germline V gives CDR1 GTSNPN, CDR2 SVGIG (reference sequence). V gave up 1 base and J gave up 3 bases, with 6 bases separating them. The CDR3 region is CAWSDRDTEAFF. The CDR3 nucleotides read TGTGCCTGGAGTGACAGGGACACTGAAGCTTTCTTT. The full variable domain, with the rest looked up from reference TRBV30 and TRBJ1-1, is SQTIHQWPATLVQPVGSPLSLECTVEGTSNPNLYWYRQAAGRGLQLLFYSVGIGQISSEVPQNLSASRPQDRQFILSSKKLLLSDSGFYLCAWSDRDTEAFFGQGTRLTVV.

The chain recombines TRBV4-2 with TRBJ2-7; the match to TRBD2 covers 8 bases. Germline V lookup: CDR1 LGHNA, CDR2 YNFKEQ. The trim removed 1 base at V and 2 bases at J, leaving 4 bases unmatched. The length of the CDR3 is 15 residues. The chain's CDR3 is CASSQASGGPYEQYF. The CDR3 nucleotides are TGTGCCAGCAGCCAAGCAAGCGGGGGCCCCTACGAGCAGTACTTC.

This clonotype came up a few times. The genes are TRBV4-1 and TRBJ2-5; D may be TRBD2 (5 bases). V dropped 1 base and J dropped 8 bases, with 20 bases sitting between them. CDR1 is MGHRA and CDR2 is YSYEKL in the germline V gene. This CDR3 spans 16 amino acids. The CDR3 protein is CASSQVLPPGKGTQYF. CDR3 DNA sequence: TGCGCCAGCAGCCAAGTCCTCCCTCCGGGAAAGGGAACCCAGTACTTC.

The genes are TRBV10-3 and TRBJ2-7; D unclear. Germline V gene data show CDR1 as ENHRY and CDR2 as SYGVKD. The V end lost 4 bases, the J end lost 0 bases, and 7 bases lay between the germline ends. This CDR3 is 13 amino acids long. The CDR3 reads CAISVGISYEQYF. For the CDR3, the DNA is TGTGCCATCAGTGTTGGGATCTCCTACGAGCAGTACTTC.

This chain's CDR3 is CASSQDGMGNQPQHF. DNA for the CDR3: TGTGCCAGCAGCCAAGACGGAATGGGCAATCAGCCCCAGCATTTT. The chain recombines TRBV3-1 with TRBJ1-5; D is undetermined. CDR1 is LGHDT and CDR2 is YNNKEL in the germline V gene (reference sequence). The CDR3 consists of 15 residues. V was trimmed by 0 bases and J by 2 bases, leaving 8 bases between them.